A selection of T cell receptor beta chains follows, all from one sample in a study of identical twins. TCRdb independently ran MiXCR on the 5' RACE reads; one entry per CDR3 protein. This table holds roughly 280,000 distinct CDR3 sequences, roughly 8.6% found once. The data were also submitted as part of a second study, on yellow fever vaccine responses in identical twins.

Material for sequencing was CD8+ T cells sorted from blood. The receptors derive from a woman aged 18-29 years in good health. CDR3s include the opening cysteine and the closing phenylalanine or tryptophan. Fields, in order: CDR3 protein, CDR3 length, clone size, J gene, V gene. For some rows the clone size is stated as once, few or many, or as a class when expanded; others skip it.

CDR3 protein: CSAIVRERIPRKANTGELFF
CDR3 length: 20
clone size: few
J gene: TRBJ2-2
V gene: TRBV20-1

CDR3 protein: CASSLQGRSNQPQHF
CDR3 length: 15
clone size: few
J gene: TRBJ1-5
V gene: TRBV27

CDR3 protein: CASSSPDRYEQYF
CDR3 length: 13
clone size: many
J gene: TRBJ2-7
V gene: TRBV7-9

CDR3 protein: CASSYSKSAAITDTQYF
CDR3 length: 17
clone size: NA
J gene: TRBJ2-3
V gene: TRBV6-5

CDR3 protein: CASSPPPTEQFF
CDR3 length: 12
clone size: few
J gene: TRBJ2-1
V gene: TRBV7-9

CDR3 protein: CASSEYSGALSYNEQFF
CDR3 length: 17
clone size: many
J gene: TRBJ2-1
V gene: TRBV6-4

CDR3 protein: CASSLRLAGGENEQFF
CDR3 length: 16
clone size: many
J gene: TRBJ2-1
V gene: TRBV4-3

CDR3 protein: CASSRAEGADTGELFF
CDR3 length: 16
clone size: NA
J gene: TRBJ2-2
V gene: TRBV2

CDR3 protein: CASSPTRGGLDIQYF
CDR3 length: 15
clone size: few
J gene: TRBJ2-4
V gene: TRBV7-3

CDR3 protein: CSARDRQGPLNEQFF
CDR3 length: 15
clone size: many
J gene: TRBJ2-1
V gene: TRBV20-1

CDR3 protein: CASSSSGLGYEQFF
CDR3 length: 14
clone size: few
J gene: TRBJ2-1
V gene: TRBV5-1

CDR3 protein: CASSSPGTSGGAEQFF
CDR3 length: 16
clone size: NA
J gene: TRBJ2-1
V gene: TRBV28